This T cell receptor beta chain comes out of a study of vaccination and CD4 T cells after COVID-19. Once obtained from cultured CD4+ T cells, the DNA was sequenced using the Oncomine TCR Beta short-read assay. One entry per CDR3 protein results from TCRdb running MiXCR on the PCR reads. The sample contains over 15,000 distinct CDR3 sequences, around a third of which appear only once. The CDR3 runs to 15 residues. V was shortened by 4 bases and J by 3 bases, with 13 bases between the two germline ends. Germline CDR1 is SNHLY and CDR2 is FYNNEI. This clonotype showed up just a few times. No antigen is known for it. Regarding treatment: 10-day PBMC culture with coronavirus spike peptide pools or control peptides (ViraFEST assay). Antigen-specific T cells were expanded with peptide pools by ViraFEST, and TCRs were then sequenced.

This TCR came from a human donor who received a COVID-19 vaccine. Sequenced here: CD4+ T cells from blood, cultured in vitro, sampled before SARS-CoV-2 vaccination. The rearrangement joins TRBV2 to TRBJ1-5; D perhaps matches TRBD1 (6 bases). This CDR3 is CASSGDGQHNQPQHF. Written as DNA, the CDR3 is TGTGCCAGCAGTGGCGACGGACAGCACAATCAGCCCCAGCATTTT.